This T cell receptor beta chain was identified during a study of cytomegalovirus exposure and HLA in healthy donors. Broader study findings: Rarity characterized most TCR sequences, yet some public TCRs appeared in many donors. Immune exposure information available was restricted to CMV serostatus. Data from an earlier analysis indicated that most TCR beta V segments were productive either about 87% or about 30% of the time.

Of note for this clone: Antigen: not known.

The PCR employed 60 Vbeta primers together with 13 Jbeta primers. In the authors' workflow: The count from a later analysis was tens of millions of unique TCR beta chains, approximately 9.9 million of them shared. Sequencing used immunoSEQ multiplex PCR; TCRdb keeps in-frame clones, though not all of them. Clonal size and the V and J genes are those of that table, whereas D and trimming came from the DNA. The sample shows roughly 160,000 clones, approximately 80% of them seen only once. This CDR3 is 15 amino acids long. V dropped 3 bases and J dropped 6; count of bases not matched to a gene: 7. Germline-derived CDR1 and CDR2 are MNHEY and SMNVEV (reference sequence).

Source material: PBMCs. The chain recombines TRBV27 with TRBJ2-1, with TRBD2 identical over 8 bases. This receptor was identified in a boy aged 2 to 10 in good health and CMV-seronegative. In nucleotides, the CDR3 is TGTGCCAGCAGTTTTCGTCTAGCGGGTACCAATGAGCAGTTCTTC. Protein sequence: CASSFRLAGTNEQFF.